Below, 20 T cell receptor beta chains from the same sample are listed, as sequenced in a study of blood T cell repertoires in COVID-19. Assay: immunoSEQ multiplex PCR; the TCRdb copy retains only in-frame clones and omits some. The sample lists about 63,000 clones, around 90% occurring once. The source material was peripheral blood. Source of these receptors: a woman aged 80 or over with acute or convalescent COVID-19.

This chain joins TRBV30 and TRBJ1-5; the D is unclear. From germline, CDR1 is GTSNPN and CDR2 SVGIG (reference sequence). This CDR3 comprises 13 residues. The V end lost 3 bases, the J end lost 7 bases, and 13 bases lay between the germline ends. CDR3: CAWSASEGQPQHF. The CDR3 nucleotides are TGTGCCTGGAGCGCATCGGAGGGCCAGCCCCAGCATTTT.

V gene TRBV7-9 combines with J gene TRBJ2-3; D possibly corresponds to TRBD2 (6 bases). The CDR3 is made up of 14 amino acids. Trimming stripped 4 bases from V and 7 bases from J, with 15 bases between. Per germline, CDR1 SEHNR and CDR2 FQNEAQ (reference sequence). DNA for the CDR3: TGTGCCAGCAGCTCGGGACTCCCACCGTATACGCAGTATTTT. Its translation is CASSSGLPPYTQYF.

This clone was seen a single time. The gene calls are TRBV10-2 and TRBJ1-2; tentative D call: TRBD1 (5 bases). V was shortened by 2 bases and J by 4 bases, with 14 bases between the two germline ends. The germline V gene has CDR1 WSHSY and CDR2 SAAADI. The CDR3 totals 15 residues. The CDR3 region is CASSEGAFLSYGYTF. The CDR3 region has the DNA TGCGCCAGCAGTGAGGGGGCCTTTCTCAGCTATGGCTACACCTTC.

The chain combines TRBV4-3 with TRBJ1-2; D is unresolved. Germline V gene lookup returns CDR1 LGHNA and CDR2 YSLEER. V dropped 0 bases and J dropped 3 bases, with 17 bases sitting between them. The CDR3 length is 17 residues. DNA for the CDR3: TGCGCCAGCAGCCAAGATTTTCTTTCCGGTGCTTACTATGGCTACACCTTC. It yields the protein CASSQDFLSGAYYGYTF.

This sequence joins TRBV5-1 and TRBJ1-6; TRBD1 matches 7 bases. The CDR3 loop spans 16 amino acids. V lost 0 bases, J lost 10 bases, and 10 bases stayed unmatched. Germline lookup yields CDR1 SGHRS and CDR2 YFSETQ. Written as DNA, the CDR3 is TGCGCCAGCAGCTTGGCGGGACAGACCATGGGCTCACCCCTCCACTTT. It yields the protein CASSLAGQTMGSPLHF.

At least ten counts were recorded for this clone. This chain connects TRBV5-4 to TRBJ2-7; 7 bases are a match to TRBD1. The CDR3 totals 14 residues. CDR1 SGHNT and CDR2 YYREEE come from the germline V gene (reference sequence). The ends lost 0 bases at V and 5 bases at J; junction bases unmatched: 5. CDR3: CASSLETGKDEQYF. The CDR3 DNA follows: TGTGCCAGCAGCTTGGAGACAGGGAAGGACGAGCAGTACTTC.

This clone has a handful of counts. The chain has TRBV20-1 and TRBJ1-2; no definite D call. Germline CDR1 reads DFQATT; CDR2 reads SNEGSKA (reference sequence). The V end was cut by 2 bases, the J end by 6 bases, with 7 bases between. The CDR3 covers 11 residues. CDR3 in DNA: TGCAGTGCTAGAAATCCTCATGGCTACACCTTC. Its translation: CSARNPHGYTF.

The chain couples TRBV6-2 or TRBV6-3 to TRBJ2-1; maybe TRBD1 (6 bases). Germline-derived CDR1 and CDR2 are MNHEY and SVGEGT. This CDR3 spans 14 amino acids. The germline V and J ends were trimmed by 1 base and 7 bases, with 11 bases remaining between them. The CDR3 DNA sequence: TGTGCCAGCAGTTACTTCCCGGACAGAAATGAGCAGTTCTTC. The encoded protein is CASSYFPDRNEQFF.

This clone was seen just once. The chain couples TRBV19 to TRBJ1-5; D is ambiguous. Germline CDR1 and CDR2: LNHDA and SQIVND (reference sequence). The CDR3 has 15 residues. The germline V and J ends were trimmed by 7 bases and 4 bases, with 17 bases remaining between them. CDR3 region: CASTTHTSRNQPQHF. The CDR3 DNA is TGTGCCAGTACGACGCATACTAGCCGAAATCAGCCCCAGCATTTT.

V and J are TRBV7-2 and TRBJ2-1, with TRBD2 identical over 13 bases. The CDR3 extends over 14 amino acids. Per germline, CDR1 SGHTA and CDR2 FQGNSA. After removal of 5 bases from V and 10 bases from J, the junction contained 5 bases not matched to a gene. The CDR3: CASSPLAGGREQFF. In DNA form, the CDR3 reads TGTGCCAGCAGCCCACTAGCGGGGGGGCGAGAGCAGTTCTTC.

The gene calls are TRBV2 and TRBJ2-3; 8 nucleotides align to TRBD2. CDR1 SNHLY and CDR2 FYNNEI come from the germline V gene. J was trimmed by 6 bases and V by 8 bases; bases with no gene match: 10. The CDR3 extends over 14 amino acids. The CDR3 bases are TGTGCCAGCCGTCGGGAGGGGGATTGGGATACGCAGTATTTT. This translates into CASRREGDWDTQYF.

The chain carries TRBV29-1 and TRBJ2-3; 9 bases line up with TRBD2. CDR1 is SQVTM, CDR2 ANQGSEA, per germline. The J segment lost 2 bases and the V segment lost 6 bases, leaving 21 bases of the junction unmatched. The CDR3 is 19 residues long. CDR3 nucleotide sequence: TGCAGCGTGCGATTTGGGATAGCGGGGGTAAATACGTACACAGATACGCAGTATTTT. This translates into CSVRFGIAGVNTYTDTQYF.

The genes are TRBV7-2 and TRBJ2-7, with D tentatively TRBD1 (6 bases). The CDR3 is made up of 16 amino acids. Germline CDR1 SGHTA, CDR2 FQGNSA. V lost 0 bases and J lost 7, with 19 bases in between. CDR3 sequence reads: CASSLAGDRRLGEQYF. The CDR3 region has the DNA TGTGCCAGCAGCTTAGCGGGTGACAGGCGCCTCGGTGAGCAGTACTTC.

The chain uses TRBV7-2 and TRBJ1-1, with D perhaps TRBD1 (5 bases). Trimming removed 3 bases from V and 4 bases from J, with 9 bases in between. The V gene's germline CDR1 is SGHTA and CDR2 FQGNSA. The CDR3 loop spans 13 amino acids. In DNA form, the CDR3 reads TGTGCCAGCAGCTTCCAGGGATCCACTGAAGCTTTCTTT. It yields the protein CASSFQGSTEAFF.

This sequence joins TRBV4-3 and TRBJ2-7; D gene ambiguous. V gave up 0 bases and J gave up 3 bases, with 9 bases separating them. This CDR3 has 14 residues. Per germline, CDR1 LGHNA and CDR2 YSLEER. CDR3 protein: CASSQDVSNYEQYF. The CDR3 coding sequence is TGCGCCAGCAGCCAAGATGTTAGTAACTACGAGCAGTACTTC.

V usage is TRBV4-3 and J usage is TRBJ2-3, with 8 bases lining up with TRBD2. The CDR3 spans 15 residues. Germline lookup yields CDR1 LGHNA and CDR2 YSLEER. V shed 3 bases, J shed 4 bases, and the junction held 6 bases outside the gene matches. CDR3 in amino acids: CASSHGTRSADTQYF. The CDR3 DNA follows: TGCGCCAGCAGCCACGGGACTAGGTCGGCAGATACGCAGTATTTT.

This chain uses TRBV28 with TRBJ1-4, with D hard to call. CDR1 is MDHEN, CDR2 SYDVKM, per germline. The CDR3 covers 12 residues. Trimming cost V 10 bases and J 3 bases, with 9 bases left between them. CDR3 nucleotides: TGTGCCATCTCGGGATCTAATGAAAAACTGTTTTTT. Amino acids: CAISGSNEKLFF. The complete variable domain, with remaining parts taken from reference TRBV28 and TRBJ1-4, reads DVKVTQSSRYLVKRTGEKVFLECVQDMDHENMFWYRQDPGLGLRLIYFSYDVKMKEKGDIPEGYSVSREKKERFSLILESASTNQTSMYLCAISGSNEKLFFGSGTQLSVL.

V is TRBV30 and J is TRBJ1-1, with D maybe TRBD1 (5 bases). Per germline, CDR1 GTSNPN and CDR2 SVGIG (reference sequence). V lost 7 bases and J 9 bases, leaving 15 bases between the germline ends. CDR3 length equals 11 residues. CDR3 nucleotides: TGTGCCTCGACAGCGCGACTTAAAGCTTTCTTT. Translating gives CASTARLKAFF.

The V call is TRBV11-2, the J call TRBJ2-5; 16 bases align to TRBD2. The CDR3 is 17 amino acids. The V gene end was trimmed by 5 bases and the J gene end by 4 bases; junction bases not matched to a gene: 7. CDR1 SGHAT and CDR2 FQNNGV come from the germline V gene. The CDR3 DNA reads TGTGCCAGCAGCCCGATGGGACTAGCGGGGGGGCGAGAGACCCAGTACTTC. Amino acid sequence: CASSPMGLAGGRETQYF.

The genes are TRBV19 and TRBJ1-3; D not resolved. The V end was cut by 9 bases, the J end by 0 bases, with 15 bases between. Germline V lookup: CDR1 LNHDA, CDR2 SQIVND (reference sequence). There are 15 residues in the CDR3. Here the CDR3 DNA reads TGTGCCAGCCAAAGAGGAGTGAGCTCTGGAAACACCATATATTTT. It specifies CASQRGVSSGNTIYF.